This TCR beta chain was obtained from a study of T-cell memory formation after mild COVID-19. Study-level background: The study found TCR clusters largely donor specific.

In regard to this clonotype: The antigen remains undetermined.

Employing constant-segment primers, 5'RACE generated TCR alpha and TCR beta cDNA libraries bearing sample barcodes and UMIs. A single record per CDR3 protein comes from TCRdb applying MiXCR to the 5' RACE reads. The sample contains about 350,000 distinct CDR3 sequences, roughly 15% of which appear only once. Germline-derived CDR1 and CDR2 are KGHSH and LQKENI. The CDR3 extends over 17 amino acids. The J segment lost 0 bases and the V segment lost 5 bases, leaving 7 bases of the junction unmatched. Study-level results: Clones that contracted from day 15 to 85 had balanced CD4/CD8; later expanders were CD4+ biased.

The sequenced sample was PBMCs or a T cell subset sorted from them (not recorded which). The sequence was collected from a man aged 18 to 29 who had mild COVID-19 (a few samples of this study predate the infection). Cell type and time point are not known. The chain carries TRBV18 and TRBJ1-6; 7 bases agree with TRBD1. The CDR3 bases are TGTGCCAGCTCAGAGATTCACAGGGGCTCCTATAATTCACCCCTCCACTTT. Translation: CASSEIHRGSYNSPLHF.